The clone carrying this T cell receptor beta chain was picked up a small number of times. Germline V lookup: CDR1 ENHRY, CDR2 SYGVKD. There are 13 residues in the CDR3. V lost 9 bases to trimming and J lost 2 bases, with 11 bases between them. These data belong to a study of blood T cells in healthy people across ages. Primers used in a second PCR of roughly 7 to 12 cycles were a sample-barcoded 5' primer and a J-beta primer mix. Via MiXCR, TCRdb re-called the 5' RACE reads, giving one row per CDR3 protein. The data contain about 1.1 million distinct CDR3 sequences, approximately 38% of them singletons.

Sequencing was performed on blood. This chain connects TRBV10-3 to TRBJ2-1; D call uncertain. The clonotype comes from a man younger than 30 in good health. This CDR3 reads CAIFRDAYNEQFF. In DNA form, the CDR3 reads TGTGCCATTTTTCGCGACGCCTACAATGAGCAGTTCTTC.